The rows below give T cell receptor beta chains drawn from one sample of a study of T cells in Graves' hyperthyroidism and ophthalmopathy. TCRdb re-analysed the multiplex PCR reads in MiXCR, keeping a single row per CDR3 protein. This table has about 550,000 distinct CDR3 sequences, around 20% appearing once. Material: blood. These receptors were obtained from a man aged 18-30 years with Graves' hyperthyroidism. CDR3s include the opening cysteine and the closing phenylalanine or tryptophan. Each record gives: D gene, clone size, V gene, J gene, CDR3 protein, CDR3 DNA. The D gene is left open where the match is weak. Clone size is stated in some rows and not others, as once, few, many or a class when expanded.

>NA|NA|TRBV9|TRBJ1-1
CASSVSGDTEAFF
TGTGCCAGCAGCGTGTCAGGGGACACTGAAGCTTTCTTT
>NA|NA|TRBV19|TRBJ1-1
CASSIVSPVRGNEAFF
TGTGCCAGTAGTATAGTAAGCCCCGTTCGGGGCAATGAAGCTTTCTTT
>TRBD1|few|TRBV19|TRBJ1-1
CASSLGTGTLRTEAFF
TGTGCCAGTAGTTTGGGGACAGGGACCTTGAGAACTGAAGCTTTCTTT
>NA|many|TRBV15|TRBJ1-1
CATSRGERVNTEAFF
TGTGCCACCAGCAGGGGGGAGCGTGTGAACACTGAAGCTTTCTTT
>NA|NA|TRBV12-5|TRBJ2-7
CASGRGGGDQYF
TGTGCTAGTGGTCGCGGAGGAGGCGATCAGTACTTC
>TRBD1|many|TRBV29-1|TRBJ1-2
CSVHGTDYGYTF
TGCAGCGTGCACGGGACAGACTATGGCTACACCTTC
>NA|NA|TRBV2|TRBJ2-2
CASSEAGLGGRGTGELFF
TGTGCCAGCAGTGAAGCAGGACTCGGGGGACGGGGCACCGGGGAGCTGTTTTTT
>TRBD1|many|TRBV11-2|TRBJ2-5
CASSLGDSDEQETQYF
TGTGCCAGCAGCTTAGGGGACAGCGATGAACAAGAGACCCAGTACTTC
>TRBD1|many|TRBV24-1|TRBJ1-2
CATRAGTVRLDYGYTF
TGTGCCACCAGGGCCGGGACAGTTCGTTTAGACTATGGCTACACCTTC
>NA|once|TRBV20-1|TRBJ2-7
CSARSPYFYEQYF
TGCAGTGCTAGATCCCCGTACTTCTACGAGCAGTACTTC
>TRBD1|NA|TRBV4-1|TRBJ1-1
CASSPYGQGDPEAFF
TGCGCCAGCAGCCCCTATGGACAGGGAGATCCCGAAGCTTTCTTT
>NA|few|TRBV10-3|TRBJ2-5
CAISRAGETQYF
TGTGCCATCAGCAGGGCCGGGGAGACCCAGTACTTC
>TRBD1|many|TRBV5-6|TRBJ2-4
CASSFYRGETKNIQYF
TGTGCCAGCAGTTTCTACAGGGGAGAAACCAAAAACATTCAGTACTTC
>NA|NA|TRBV28|TRBJ1-3
CASSPLTTLSGNTIYF
TGTGCCAGCAGTCCCCTTACGACCCTCTCTGGAAACACCATATATTTT
>TRBD2|many|TRBV6-1|TRBJ2-7
CASSVSGGASYEQYF
TGTGCCAGCAGTGTGAGCGGGGGGGCGTCCTACGAGCAGTACTTC
>NA|NA|TRBV5-1|TRBJ2-7
CASSLEGTYPDEQYF
TGCGCCAGCAGCTTGGAGGGGACTTACCCCGACGAGCAGTACTTC
>NA|many|TRBV10-3|TRBJ1-1
CAISDGGPASAFF
TGTGCCATCAGTGACGGGGGCCCCGCGAGCGCTTTCTTT
>NA|NA|TRBV20-1|TRBJ1-5
CSSMGDSNQPQHF
TGCAGTTCTATGGGGGATAGCAATCAGCCCCAGCATTTT
>TRBD1|NA|TRBV11-2|TRBJ2-5
CASSLVGTGKETQYF
TGTGCCAGCAGCTTAGTGGGGACAGGGAAGGAGACCCAGTACTTC
>NA|many|TRBV15|TRBJ2-5
CATSRGTAEETQYF
TGTGCCACCAGCAGAGGGACAGCCGAAGAGACCCAGTACTTC
>TRBD1|many|TRBV28|TRBJ1-2
CATRGLNYGYTF
TGTGCCACCAGGGGGCTCAACTATGGCTACACCTTC
>NA|NA|TRBV7-7|TRBJ2-5
CASSARFDGQETQYF
TGTGCCAGCAGCGCCCGTTTCGACGGCCAAGAGACCCAGTACTTC
>NA|once|TRBV12-3/TRBV12-4|TRBJ1-6
CASTLTRADSPLHF
TGTGCCAGCACCCTGACGAGGGCAGATTCACCCCTCCACTTT
>TRBD1|many|TRBV9|TRBJ1-2
CASSARDSFYGYTF
TGTGCCAGCAGCGCCCGGGACAGCTTCTATGGCTACACCTTC
>NA|many|TRBV20-1|TRBJ2-5
CSASQETQYF
TGCAGTGCTAGTCAAGAGACCCAGTACTTC
>NA|many|TRBV6-5|TRBJ1-1
CASSRIGREPEAFF
TGTGCCAGCAGTCGCATTGGACGGGAGCCTGAAGCTTTCTTT
>NA|NA|TRBV5-1|TRBJ2-5
CASSLEVRTPQETQYF
TGCGCCAGCAGCTTGGAAGTCAGGACCCCCCAAGAGACCCAGTACTTC
>NA|NA|TRBV28|TRBJ1-1
CASRSGRFGAFF
TGTGCCAGCAGATCAGGGCGGTTTGGGGCTTTCTTT
>NA|many|TRBV27|TRBJ2-7
CASSLTGHLYEQYF
TGTGCCAGCAGTTTAACCGGACATCTATACGAGCAGTACTTC
>NA|few|TRBV20-1|TRBJ2-5
CSASAWNRQETQYF
TGCAGTGCTAGCGCCTGGAATAGGCAAGAGACCCAGTACTTC
>TRBD2|NA|TRBV5-5|TRBJ2-5
CASSLGLAGRETQYF
TGTGCCAGCAGCTTGGGACTAGCGGGGAGAGAGACCCAGTACTTC
>TRBD1|NA|TRBV12-3/TRBV12-4|TRBJ1-1
CASTRDREVSEAFF
TGTGCCAGCACTAGGGACAGGGAAGTTTCTGAAGCTTTCTTT
>NA|few|TRBV24-1|TRBJ2-7
CATSAGSYEQYF
TGTGCCACCAGTGCAGGCTCCTACGAGCAGTACTTC
>NA|NA|TRBV11-2|TRBJ1-2
CASNLVPRDGYTF
TGTGCCAGCAACTTAGTTCCCCGAGATGGCTACACCTTC
>NA|NA|TRBV30|TRBJ1-3
CAWSVQGRASGNTIYF
TGTGCCTGGAGTGTACAGGGCAGGGCCTCTGGAAACACCATATATTTT
>NA|NA|TRBV10-3|TRBJ2-7
CAIRQTGRFSEQYF
TGTGCCATCAGACAAACGGGACGTTTCTCCGAGCAGTACTTC
>TRBD1|NA|TRBV12-3/TRBV12-4|TRBJ1-5
CASSSTGAGNQPQHF
TGTGCCAGCAGCTCAACAGGGGCTGGCAATCAGCCCCAGCATTTT
>NA|many|TRBV2|TRBJ2-2
CASGGGRPGTGELFF
TGTGCCAGTGGAGGGGGCAGACCAGGGACCGGGGAGCTGTTTTTT
>NA|few|TRBV29-1|TRBJ1-1
CSVGRGGMNTEAFF
TGCAGCGTTGGAAGGGGAGGGATGAACACTGAAGCTTTCTTT
>NA|many|TRBV12-3/TRBV12-4|TRBJ1-2
CASSWGSKANYGYTF
TGTGCCAGCAGTTGGGGGTCCAAGGCCAACTATGGCTACACCTTC
>TRBD1|many|TRBV28|TRBJ2-2
CASSRDRERSGELFF
TGTGCCAGCAGCCGGGACAGGGAGAGGTCCGGGGAGCTGTTTTTT
>NA|many|TRBV6-1|TRBJ1-1
CASSELLKTEAFF
TGTGCCAGCAGTGAACTCCTGAAAACTGAAGCTTTCTTT
>NA|many|TRBV13|TRBJ1-1
CASSLSRLRNTEAFF
TGTGCCAGCAGCCTCTCCCGGCTGAGGAACACTGAAGCTTTCTTT
>NA|many|TRBV6-5|TRBJ1-5
CASSYIISQPQHF
TGTGCCAGCAGTTACATCATTTCTCAGCCCCAGCATTTT
>NA|few|TRBV12-3/TRBV12-4|TRBJ1-5
CASSLDAYSNQPQHF
TGTGCCAGCAGTTTGGACGCGTATAGCAATCAGCCCCAGCATTTT
>TRBD1|NA|TRBV28|TRBJ1-1
CASSLQGDEAFF
TGTGCCAGCAGTTTACAGGGGGATGAAGCTTTCTTT
>TRBD2|many|TRBV27|TRBJ2-7
CASSLREGDEQYF
TGTGCCAGCAGTTTAAGGGAGGGAGACGAGCAGTACTTC
>TRBD1|many|TRBV28|TRBJ1-2
CASSLIPRGRFGYGYTF
TGTGCCAGCAGTTTGATTCCCAGGGGGCGCTTCGGCTATGGCTACACCTTC
>NA|many|TRBV27|TRBJ1-1
CASRTITTIGQQAFF
TGTGCCAGCAGGACCATCACCACAATCGGACAGCAAGCTTTCTTT
>TRBD1|NA|TRBV28|TRBJ1-1
CASSWDRTKAFF
TGTGCCAGCAGTTGGGACAGGACGAAAGCTTTCTTT
>NA|NA|TRBV6-1|TRBJ2-7
CASRGPQGVEQYF
TGTGCCAGCAGGGGACCACAGGGCGTGGAGCAGTACTTC
>NA|NA|TRBV6-2/TRBV6-3|TRBJ1-1
CASSLGWQGLVTEAFF
TGTGCCAGCAGTTTAGGATGGCAGGGGCTAGTCACTGAAGCTTTCTTT
>NA|many|TRBV5-1|TRBJ1-5
CASSLVGTGDPRQPQHF
TGCGCCAGCAGCTTGGTGGGGACCGGGGATCCTCGTCAGCCCCAGCATTTT